Listed below are T cell receptor beta chains from one sample, sequenced in a study of T-cell memory formation after mild COVID-19. TCRdb used MiXCR to reprocess the 5' RACE reads, holding one entry per CDR3 protein. The sample lists 250,000 to 350,000 distinct CDR3 sequences; roughly 21% were seen once. Sequencing was done on a sample of PBMCs or a T cell subset sorted from them (not recorded which). The receptors stem from a man younger than 35 who had mild COVID-19 (a few samples of this study predate the infection). Cell type and time point are not known. CDR3s include the opening cysteine and the closing phenylalanine or tryptophan. Fields, in order: J gene, clone size, V gene, CDR3 length, D gene, CDR3 DNA, CDR3 protein. A D gene is named only where the DNA matches it firmly. Clone size is not always given. Where it is, it says once, few, many or a class for expanded clones.

TRBJ2-2 few TRBV5-1 17 TRBD1 TGCGCCAGCAGCTTGGGACCGGGACAGGGGCTTAACGGGGAGCTGTTTTTT CASSLGPGQGLNGELFF
TRBJ1-5 few TRBV7-2 13 . TGTGCCAGCAGCCCTAACAGGGATCAGCCCCAGCATTTT CASSPNRDQPQHF
TRBJ2-1 . TRBV9 15 TRBD1 TGTGCCAGCAGCGGATACAGGGGCCCGTACAATGAGCAGTTCTTC CASSGYRGPYNEQFF
TRBJ2-7 few TRBV20-1 14 TRBD1 TGCAGTGCAGCCTCCGGGACAGCCACCTACGAGCAGTACTTC CSAASGTATYEQYF
TRBJ1-6 . TRBV3-1 13 . TGTGCCAGCAGCCAGGTAACAGATTCACCCCTCCACTTT CASSQVTDSPLHF
TRBJ2-3 . TRBV12-3/TRBV12-4 13 . TGTGCCAGCAGTAGCAGGGAATTAGATACGCAGTATTTT CASSSRELDTQYF
TRBJ2-1 . TRBV20-1 18 . TGCAGTGCTAGAGCCCAGTCAGGTACCTATCGGTCCTACAATGAGCAGTTCTTC CSARAQSGTYRSYNEQFF
TRBJ2-5 . TRBV6-5 11 . TGTGCCAGCAGTATGGGGAGAGACCAGTACTTC CASSMGRDQYF
TRBJ1-5 . TRBV6-6 14 . TGTGCCAGCAGTTACCCCCTTCGGGAGAGTCCCCAGCATTTT CASSYPLRESPQHF
TRBJ2-1 . TRBV12-3/TRBV12-4 12 TRBD2 TGTGCCAGCAGCCCGGGGGGGACAGAGCAGTTCTTC CASSPGGTEQFF
TRBJ2-7 . TRBV20-1 15 TRBD1 TGCAGTGCTACTCCCGGGACAGGGGGCAAGTACGAGCAGTACTTC CSATPGTGGKYEQYF
TRBJ1-5 . TRBV20-1 16 TRBD1 TGCAGTGCTAGGGGGGGGACAGGGGCTAGCAATCAGCCCCAGCATTTT CSARGGTGASNQPQHF
TRBJ2-2 many TRBV7-6 15 TRBD1 TGTGCCAGCAGCCCTCGGACAGGGTACACCGGGGAGCTGTTTTTT CASSPRTGYTGELFF
TRBJ1-3 . TRBV15 15 . TGTGCCACCAGCCCGGAGGGAGCTGCTGGAAACACCATATATTTT CATSPEGAAGNTIYF
TRBJ2-1 few TRBV5-1 15 . TGCGCCAGCAGCTTGGGGAGGGTGTCATGGGATGAGCAGTTCTTC CASSLGRVSWDEQFF
TRBJ1-5 many TRBV7-3 23 . TGTGCCAGCAGCTTAGCGGGGGAACATAGCCAGGGCAGCCGCTTGAATGGCAATCAGCCCCAGCATTTT CASSLAGEHSQGSRLNGNQPQHF
TRBJ1-1 . TRBV11-2 17 TRBD1 TGTGCCAGCAGCTTACCCGGGGGACAGGGTATGAACACTGAAGCTTTCTTT CASSLPGGQGMNTEAFF
TRBJ1-6 . TRBV7-9 17 TRBD1 TGTGCCAGCCGCCGCCCCACAGGGGCCGACTATAATTCACCCCTCCACTTT CASRRPTGADYNSPLHF
TRBJ2-2 . TRBV7-9 16 . TGTGCCAGCAGCCAGCTGGGCACATCAAACACCGGGGAGCTGTTTTTT CASSQLGTSNTGELFF
TRBJ1-1 . TRBV20-1 14 TRBD1 TGCAGTGCTAGGAACTCACAGGGGGGCACTGAAGCTTTCTTT CSARNSQGGTEAFF
TRBJ1-5 many TRBV12-3/TRBV12-4 15 . TGTGCCAGCAGTTCAGAGGACGTTAGCAATCAGCCCCAGCATTTT CASSSEDVSNQPQHF
TRBJ2-7 . TRBV6-5 13 . TGTGCCAGCGAGCCTTCCCAGGGGAACGAGCAGTACTTC CASEPSQGNEQYF
TRBJ2-7 few TRBV9 15 . TGTGCCAGCAGCGTAGCGGCAGGGGTCTCCTACGAGCAGTACTTC CASSVAAGVSYEQYF
TRBJ2-6 . TRBV9 18 . TGTGCCAGCAGCGTAGTGTACCTTCAAGGCTCTGGGGCCAACGTCCTGACTTTC CASSVVYLQGSGANVLTF
TRBJ2-1 few TRBV7-8 15 . TGTGCCAGCAGCTTTTCCTACGTCCCCCCGAATGAGCAGTTCTTC CASSFSYVPPNEQFF
TRBJ1-5 . TRBV7-3 20 . TGTGCCAGCAGCTTTAAGTGTCCCACGTGGGTCAGGAGTTGGAATCAGCCCCAGCATTTT CASSFKCPTWVRSWNQPQHF
TRBJ1-2 . TRBV12-3/TRBV12-4 12 TRBD1 TGTGCCAGCGACAGGGAAAACTATGGCTACACCTTC CASDRENYGYTF
TRBJ1-1 many TRBV6-5 16 . TGTGCCAGCAGTTACTCGTTCAGGGTAGGCAACACTGAAGCTTTCTTT CASSYSFRVGNTEAFF
TRBJ2-1 . TRBV4-1 16 TRBD2 TGCGCCAGCAGCCAAGATGGGACCCACAGACTAGCCGAGCAGTTCTTC CASSQDGTHRLAEQFF
TRBJ2-1 . TRBV12-3/TRBV12-4 16 TRBD2 TGTGCCAGCAGTCCCAGCGAAGCGGGGGGAGACAATGAGCAGTTCTTC CASSPSEAGGDNEQFF
TRBJ2-3 few TRBV28 14 . TGTGCCAGCAGGGGGCTTGGAGGCACAGATACGCAGTATTTT CASRGLGGTDTQYF
TRBJ2-3 many TRBV4-3 15 . TGCGCCAGCAGCCAAGATTTTCACAACACAGATACGCAGTATTTT CASSQDFHNTDTQYF
TRBJ2-5 few TRBV12-3/TRBV12-4 14 . TGTGCCAGCAGTTCGTACTCAGGGTGGGAGACCCAGTACTTC CASSSYSGWETQYF
TRBJ2-1 . TRBV21-1 16 . TGTGCCAGCAGCAAAGCTCCCAGGGGGCGTCAGAATGAGCAGTTCTTC CASSKAPRGRQNEQFF
TRBJ2-3 few TRBV20-1 14 TRBD2 TGCAGTGCTACCCCCAGCGGGGTGGGTTATACGCAGTATTTT CSATPSGVGYTQYF
TRBJ2-7 few TRBV5-6 14 . TGTGCCAGCAGCTGGGGAACAGGGTACTACGAGCAGTACTTC CASSWGTGYYEQYF
TRBJ1-3 . TRBV5-1 16 TRBD1 TGCGCCAGCAGCTTGGTCCCACGGGACAGGGCAAACACCATATATTTT CASSLVPRDRANTIYF
TRBJ2-7 few TRBV29-1 13 TRBD1 TGCAGCGTGGGACAGGGGTTTTTATACGAGCAGTACTTC CSVGQGFLYEQYF
TRBJ2-2 . TRBV4-1 12 . TGCGCCAGCAGCCAAGAAACCGGGGAGCTGTTTTTT CASSQETGELFF
TRBJ2-3 few TRBV7-3 15 TRBD2 TGTGCCAGCGGCCTGGGCGGGGGGGTCTCAGATACGCAGTATTTT CASGLGGGVSDTQYF